This TCR beta chain was sequenced in a study of somatic mutations in cytotoxic T cells in rheumatoid arthritis. On the study more broadly: Patient blood (just under 31 ml EDTA) was drawn right after diagnosis, before any treatment.

This table comes from immunoSEQ multiplex PCR, and its TCRdb copy is limited to in-frame clones, with some not included. Of just over 30,000 clones listed, approximately 85% are singletons. Notes on the study in general: Greater age accompanied higher CD8+ clonality in rheumatoid arthritis patients, a pattern that was absent in healthy controls. Any difference in CD8+ T-cell clonality between patients who had rheumatoid arthritis and healthy controls who were age-matched was not statistically significant.

Worth noting for this clone: Its target is not known.

Germline loops: CDR1 SGHAT, CDR2 FQNNGV. With V trimmed by 5 bases and J by 6 bases, 0 bases remained unmatched. The CDR3 covers 15 residues. The genes are TRBV11-2 and TRBJ2-2; 16 nucleotides line up with TRBD2. Sequenced input: CD8+ T cells sorted from blood. This TCR derives from an adult with rheumatoid arthritis. CDR3 DNA sequence: TGTGCCAGCAGCGGGACTAGCGGGGGGGCCGGGGAGCTGTTTTTT. Translation gives CASSGTSGGAGELFF.